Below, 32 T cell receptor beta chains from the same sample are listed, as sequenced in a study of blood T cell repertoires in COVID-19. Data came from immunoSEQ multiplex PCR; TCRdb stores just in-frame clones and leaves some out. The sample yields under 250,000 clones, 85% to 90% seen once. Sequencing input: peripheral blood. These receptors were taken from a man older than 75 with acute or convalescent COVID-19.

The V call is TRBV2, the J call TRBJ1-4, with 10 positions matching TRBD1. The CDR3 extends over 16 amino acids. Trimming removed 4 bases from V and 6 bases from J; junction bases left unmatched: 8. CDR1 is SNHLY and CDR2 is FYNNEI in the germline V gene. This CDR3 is CASSGRDRGWDEKLFF. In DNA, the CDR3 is TGTGCCAGCAGTGGGCGGGACAGGGGATGGGATGAAAAACTGTTTTTT.

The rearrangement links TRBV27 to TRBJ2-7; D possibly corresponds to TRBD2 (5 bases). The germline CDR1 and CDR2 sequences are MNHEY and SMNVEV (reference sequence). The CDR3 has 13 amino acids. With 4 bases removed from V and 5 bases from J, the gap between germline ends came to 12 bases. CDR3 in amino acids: CASSSTIAHEQYF. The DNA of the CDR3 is TGTGCCAGCAGTTCCACCATAGCGCACGAGCAGTACTTC.

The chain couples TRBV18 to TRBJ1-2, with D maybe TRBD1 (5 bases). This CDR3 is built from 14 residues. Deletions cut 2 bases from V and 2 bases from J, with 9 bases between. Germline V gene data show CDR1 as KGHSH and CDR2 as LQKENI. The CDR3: CASSPGQGNYGYTF. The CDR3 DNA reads TGTGCCAGCTCACCAGGGCAGGGAAACTATGGCTACACCTTC.

The CDR3 spells CASSFGGAYNEQFF. The CDR3 DNA follows: TGTGCCAGCAGCTTCGGCGGGGCCTACAATGAGCAGTTCTTC. The rearrangement links TRBV11-3 to TRBJ2-1, with D maybe TRBD2 (6 bases). The CDR3 runs to 14 residues. The germline CDR1 and CDR2 sequences are SGHNT and YENEEA. V was clipped by 3 bases and J by 2 bases, with 8 bases between them.

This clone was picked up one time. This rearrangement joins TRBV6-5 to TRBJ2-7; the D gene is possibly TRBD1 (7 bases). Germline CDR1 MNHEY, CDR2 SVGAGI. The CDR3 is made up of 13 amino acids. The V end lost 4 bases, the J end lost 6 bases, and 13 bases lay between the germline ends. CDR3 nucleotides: TGTGCCAGCAGTTTCGGACAGGAGGGCGAGCAGTACTTC. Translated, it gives CASSFGQEGEQYF.

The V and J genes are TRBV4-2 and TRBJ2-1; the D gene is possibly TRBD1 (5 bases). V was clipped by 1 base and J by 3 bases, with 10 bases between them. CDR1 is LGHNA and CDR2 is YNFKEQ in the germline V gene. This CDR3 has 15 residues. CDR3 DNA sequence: TGTGCCAGCAGCCAAGTCCAGGGATTCTACAATGAGCAGTTCTTC. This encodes CASSQVQGFYNEQFF.

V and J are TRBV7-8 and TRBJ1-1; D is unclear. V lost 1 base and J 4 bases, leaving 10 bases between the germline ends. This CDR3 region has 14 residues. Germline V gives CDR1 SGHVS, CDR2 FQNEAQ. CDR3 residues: CASSLVEVFTEAFF. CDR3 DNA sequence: TGTGCCAGCAGCTTAGTGGAGGTATTCACTGAAGCTTTCTTT.

Here the CDR3 DNA reads TGCGCCAGCAGTGAGAAGAGGGGGAAGTACTTC. This encodes CASSEKRGKYF. The V gene is TRBV10-2, the J gene TRBJ2-7; a possible D gene is TRBD1 (6 bases). The germline gives CDR1 WSHSY, CDR2 SAAADI. There are 11 residues in the CDR3. Trimming left V 2 bases short and J 11 bases short, with 10 bases between.

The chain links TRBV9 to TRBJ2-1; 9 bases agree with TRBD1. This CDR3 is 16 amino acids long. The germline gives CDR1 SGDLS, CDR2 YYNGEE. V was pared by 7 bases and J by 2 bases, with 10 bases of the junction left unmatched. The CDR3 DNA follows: TGTGCCAGCTCGGGGAGGACAGGGGTCCCCTACAATGAGCAGTTCTTC. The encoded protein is CASSGRTGVPYNEQFF.

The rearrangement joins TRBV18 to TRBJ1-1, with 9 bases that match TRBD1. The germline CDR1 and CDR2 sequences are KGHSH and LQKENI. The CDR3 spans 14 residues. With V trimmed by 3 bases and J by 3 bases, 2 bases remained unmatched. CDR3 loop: CASSPWDRDTEAFF. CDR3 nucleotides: TGTGCCAGCTCACCCTGGGACAGGGACACTGAAGCTTTCTTT.

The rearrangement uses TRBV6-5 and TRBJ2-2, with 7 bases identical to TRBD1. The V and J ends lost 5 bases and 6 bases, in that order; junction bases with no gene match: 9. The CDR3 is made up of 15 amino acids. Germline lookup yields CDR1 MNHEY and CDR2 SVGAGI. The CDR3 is CASSPDRSVAGELFF. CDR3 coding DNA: TGTGCCAGCAGTCCGGACAGGTCTGTCGCCGGGGAGCTGTTTTTT.

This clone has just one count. For the CDR3, the DNA is TGTGCCAGCAGCGTAGGGTGGGGTAGCGGGAATGAGCAGTTCTTC. Its translation: CASSVGWGSGNEQFF. The chain uses TRBV9 and TRBJ2-1; 7 nucleotides align to TRBD2. The germline gives CDR1 SGDLS, CDR2 YYNGEE. The CDR3 has 15 amino acids. V was pared by 0 bases and J by 7 bases, with 7 bases of the junction left unmatched.

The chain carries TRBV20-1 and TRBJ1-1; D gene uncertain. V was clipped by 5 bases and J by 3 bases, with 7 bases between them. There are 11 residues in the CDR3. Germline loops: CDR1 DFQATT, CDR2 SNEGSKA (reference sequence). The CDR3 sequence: CSAWGDTEAFF. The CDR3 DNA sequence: TGCAGTGCTTGGGGAGACACTGAAGCTTTCTTT.

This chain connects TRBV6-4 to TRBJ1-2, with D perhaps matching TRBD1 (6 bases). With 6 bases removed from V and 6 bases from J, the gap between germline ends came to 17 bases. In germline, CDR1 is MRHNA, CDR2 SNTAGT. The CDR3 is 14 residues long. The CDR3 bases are TGTGCCAGCAGCGAAGTCCCTCAGGGGAATGGCTACACCTTC. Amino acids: CASSEVPQGNGYTF.

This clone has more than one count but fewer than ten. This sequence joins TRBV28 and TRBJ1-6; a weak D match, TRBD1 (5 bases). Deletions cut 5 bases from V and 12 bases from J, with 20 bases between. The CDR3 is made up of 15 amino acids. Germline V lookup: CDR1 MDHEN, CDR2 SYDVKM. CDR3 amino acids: CASSASQVRRVPLHF. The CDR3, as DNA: TGTGCCAGCAGTGCCTCACAGGTGCGTCGGGTACCCCTCCACTTT.

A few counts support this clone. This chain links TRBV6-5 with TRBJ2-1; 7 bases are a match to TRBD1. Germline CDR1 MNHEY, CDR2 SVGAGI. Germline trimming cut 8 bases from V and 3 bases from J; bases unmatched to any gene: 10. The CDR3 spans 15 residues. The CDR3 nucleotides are TGTGCCAGCTACCGGGACAGCCGACGCTACAATGAGCAGTTCTTC. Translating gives CASYRDSRRYNEQFF.

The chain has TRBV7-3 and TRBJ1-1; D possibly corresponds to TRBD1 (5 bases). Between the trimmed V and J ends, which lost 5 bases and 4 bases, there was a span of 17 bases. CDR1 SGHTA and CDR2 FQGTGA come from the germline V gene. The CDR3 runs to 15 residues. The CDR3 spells CASSPAGGLSTEAFF. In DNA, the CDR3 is TGTGCCAGCAGCCCTGCGGGGGGGTTGAGCACTGAAGCTTTCTTT.

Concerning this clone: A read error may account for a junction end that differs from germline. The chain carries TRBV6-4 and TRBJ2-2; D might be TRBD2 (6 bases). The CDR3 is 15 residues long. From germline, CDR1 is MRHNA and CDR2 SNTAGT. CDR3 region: CASSDSGEEHRGAAF. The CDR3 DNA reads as TGTGCCAGCAGTGACTCCGGGGAGGAGCACCGGGGAGCTGCTTTT.

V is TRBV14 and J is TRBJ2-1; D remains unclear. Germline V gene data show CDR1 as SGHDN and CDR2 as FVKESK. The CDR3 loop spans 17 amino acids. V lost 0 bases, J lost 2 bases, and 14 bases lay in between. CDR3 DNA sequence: TGTGCCAGCAGCCAAGATAGATCAAGTGTTGCCTACAATGAGCAGTTCTTC. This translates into CASSQDRSSVAYNEQFF. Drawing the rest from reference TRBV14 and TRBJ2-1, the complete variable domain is EAGVTQFPSHSVIEKGQTVTLRCDPISGHDNLYWYRRVMGKEIKFLLHFVKESKQDESGMPNNRFLAERTGGTYSTLKVQPAELEDSGVYFCASSQDRSSVAYNEQFFGPGTRLTVL.

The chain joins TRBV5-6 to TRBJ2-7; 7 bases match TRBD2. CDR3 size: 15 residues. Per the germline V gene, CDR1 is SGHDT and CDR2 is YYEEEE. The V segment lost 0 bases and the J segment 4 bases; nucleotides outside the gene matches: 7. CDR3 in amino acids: CASSLGSGVFYEQYF. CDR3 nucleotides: TGTGCCAGCAGCTTGGGCAGCGGGGTTTTTTACGAGCAGTACTTC.

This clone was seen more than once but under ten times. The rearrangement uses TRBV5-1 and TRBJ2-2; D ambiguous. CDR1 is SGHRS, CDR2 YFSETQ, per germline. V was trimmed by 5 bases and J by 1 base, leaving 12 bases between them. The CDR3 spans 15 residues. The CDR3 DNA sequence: TGCGCCAGCAGAATGAACACCTTGAACACCGGGGAGCTGTTTTTT. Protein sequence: CASRMNTLNTGELFF. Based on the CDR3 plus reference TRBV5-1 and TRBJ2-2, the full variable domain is KAGVTQTPRYLIKTRGQQVTLSCSPISGHRSVSWYQQTPGQGLQFLFEYFSETQRNKGNFPGRFSGRQFSNSRSEMNVSTLELGDSALYLCASRMNTLNTGELFFGEGSRLTVL.

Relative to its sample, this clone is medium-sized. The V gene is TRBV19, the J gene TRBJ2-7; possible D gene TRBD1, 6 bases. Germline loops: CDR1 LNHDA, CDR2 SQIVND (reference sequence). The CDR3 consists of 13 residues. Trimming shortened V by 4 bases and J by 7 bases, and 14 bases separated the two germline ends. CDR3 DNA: TGTGCCAGTAGTAAAACAGGGAAAGATGAGCAGTACTTC. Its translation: CASSKTGKDEQYF.

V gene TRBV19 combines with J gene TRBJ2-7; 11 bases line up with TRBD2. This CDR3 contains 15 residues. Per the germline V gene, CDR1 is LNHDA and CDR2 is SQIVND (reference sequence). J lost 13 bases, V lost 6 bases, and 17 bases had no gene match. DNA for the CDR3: TGTGCCAGTAGCGAGACCGGGACTAGCGGAGCCCGATTATACTTC. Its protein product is CASSETGTSGARLYF.

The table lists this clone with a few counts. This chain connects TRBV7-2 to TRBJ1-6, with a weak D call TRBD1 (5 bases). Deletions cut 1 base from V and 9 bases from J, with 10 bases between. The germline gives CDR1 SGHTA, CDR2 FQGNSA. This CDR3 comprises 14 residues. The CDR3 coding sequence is TGTGCCAGCAGCTTAGACGGGGGATCTTCACCCCTCCACTTT. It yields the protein CASSLDGGSSPLHF.

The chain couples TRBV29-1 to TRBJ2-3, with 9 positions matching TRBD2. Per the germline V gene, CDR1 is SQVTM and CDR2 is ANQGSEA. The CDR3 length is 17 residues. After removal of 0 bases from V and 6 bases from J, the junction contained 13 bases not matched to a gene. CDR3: CSVEDVASGDYMDTQYF. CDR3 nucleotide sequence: TGCAGCGTTGAAGACGTGGCTAGCGGGGACTACATGGATACGCAGTATTTT.

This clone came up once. The CDR3 bases are TGTGCCAGCAGTGATAATTCCACTAGATCTAGCACAGATACGCAGTATTTT. The encoded protein is CASSDNSTRSSTDTQYF. This chain links TRBV25-1 with TRBJ2-3; D may be TRBD2 (5 bases). This CDR3 is built from 17 residues. Germline CDR1 is MGHDK and CDR2 is SYGVNS. Trimming removed 3 bases at V and 0 bases at J, with 16 bases between.

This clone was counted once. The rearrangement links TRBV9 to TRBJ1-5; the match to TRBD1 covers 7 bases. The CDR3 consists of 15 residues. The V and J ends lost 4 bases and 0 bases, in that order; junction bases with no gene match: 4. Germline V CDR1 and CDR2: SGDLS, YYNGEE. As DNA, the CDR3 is TGTGCCAGCAGCCCAGGGACAGTTAGCAATCAGCCCCAGCATTTT. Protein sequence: CASSPGTVSNQPQHF.

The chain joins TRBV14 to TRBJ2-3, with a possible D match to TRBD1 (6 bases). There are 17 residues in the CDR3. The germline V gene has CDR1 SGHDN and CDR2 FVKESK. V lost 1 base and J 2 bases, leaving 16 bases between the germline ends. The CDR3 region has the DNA TGTGCCAGCAGCCAAGTTCGGGACATCCACATCACAGATACGCAGTATTTT. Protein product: CASSQVRDIHITDTQYF. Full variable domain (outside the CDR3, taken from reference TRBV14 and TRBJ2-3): EAGVTQFPSHSVIEKGQTVTLRCDPISGHDNLYWYRRVMGKEIKFLLHFVKESKQDESGMPNNRFLAERTGGTYSTLKVQPAELEDSGVYFCASSQVRDIHITDTQYFGPGTRLTVL.

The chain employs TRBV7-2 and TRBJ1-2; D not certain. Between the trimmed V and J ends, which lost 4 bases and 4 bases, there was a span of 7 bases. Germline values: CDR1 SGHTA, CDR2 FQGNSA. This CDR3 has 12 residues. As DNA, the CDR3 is TGTGCCAGCAGCTCCCCAGTCTATGGCTACACCTTC. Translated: CASSSPVYGYTF.

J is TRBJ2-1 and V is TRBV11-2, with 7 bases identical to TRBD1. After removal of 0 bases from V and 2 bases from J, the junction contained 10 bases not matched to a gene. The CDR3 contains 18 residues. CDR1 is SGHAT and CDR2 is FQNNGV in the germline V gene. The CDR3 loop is CASSLDSGQPRAYNEQFF. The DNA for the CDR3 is TGTGCCAGCAGCTTAGACTCGGGACAGCCTAGAGCCTACAATGAGCAGTTCTTC. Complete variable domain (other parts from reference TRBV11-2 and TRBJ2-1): EAGVAQSPRYKIIEKRQSVAFWCNPISGHATLYWYQQILGQGPKLLIQFQNNGVVDDSQLPKDRFSAERLKGVDSTLKIQPAKLEDSAVYLCASSLDSGQPRAYNEQFFGPGTRLTVL.

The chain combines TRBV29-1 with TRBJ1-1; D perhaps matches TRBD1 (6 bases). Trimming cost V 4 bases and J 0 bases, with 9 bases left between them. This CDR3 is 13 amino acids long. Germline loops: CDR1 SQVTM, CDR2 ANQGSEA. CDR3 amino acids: CSVGGTLNTEAFF. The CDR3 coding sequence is TGCAGCGTTGGAGGGACACTGAACACTGAAGCTTTCTTT.

In DNA, the CDR3 is TGTGCCAGTATGGGGGGGTACTTGAACACTGAAGCTTTCTTT. This codes for CASMGGYLNTEAFF. This sequence joins TRBV19 and TRBJ1-1; D may be TRBD1 (5 bases). This CDR3 comprises 14 residues. The V gene lost 7 bases and the J gene lost 0 bases, with 12 bases spanning the gap. Germline V gene data show CDR1 as LNHDA and CDR2 as SQIVND (reference sequence).